These T cell receptor beta chains were read from a single sample in a study of T-cell memory formation after mild COVID-19. Using its own MiXCR run on the 5' RACE reads, TCRdb lists one record per CDR3 protein. The sample shows about 600,000 distinct CDR3 sequences, roughly 22% of them seen only once. Sequencing input: PBMCs or a T cell subset sorted from them (not recorded which). The source of these receptors is an adult woman who had mild COVID-19 (a few samples of this study predate the infection). Cell type and time point are not known. CDR3s include the opening cysteine and the closing phenylalanine or tryptophan. D genes are given only for firm matches. Size tells how often a clone was seen (once, few, many) or the class of an expanded clone, and some rows leave it out.

d_call	clone_size	j_call	v_call	cdr3_nt	cdr3_aa
.	.	TRBJ2-4	TRBV20-1	TGCAGTGCTACCAGGGGATTGGAGGGGAAAAAAATTCAGTACTTC	CSATRGLEGKKIQYF
TRBD2	few	TRBJ2-4	TRBV19	TGTGCCAGTAGTCCGGGACTAGGGATTCAGTACTTC	CASSPGLGIQYF
.	many	TRBJ1-6	TRBV6-5	TGTGCCAGCAGTTACTCGGACGGACTAAATTCACCCCTCCACTTT	CASSYSDGLNSPLHF
TRBD2	many	TRBJ2-1	TRBV5-1	TGCGCCAGCACGCTAGCGGGGGGAACATACAATGAGCAGTTCTTC	CASTLAGGTYNEQFF
TRBD1	.	TRBJ1-1	TRBV6-5	TGTGCCAGCAGTAGGGACAGGTACGGAGGAGCTTTCTTT	CASSRDRYGGAFF
.	.	TRBJ1-5	TRBV25-1	TGTGCCAGCAGTGGGGGGGGGCCCCAGCATTTT	CASSGGGPQHF
.	.	TRBJ2-1	TRBV3-1	TGTGCCAGCAGCCAAGCAGCCCGAGGTGAGCAGTTCTTC	CASSQAARGEQFF
TRBD1	.	TRBJ1-1	TRBV5-1	TGCGCCAGCAGCTTGGCCCGACAGGGGCTTGAAGCTTTCTTT	CASSLARQGLEAFF
TRBD2	.	TRBJ2-1	TRBV7-3	TGTGCCAGCTTCCTGGGACTAGCTGACAATGAGCAGTTCTTC	CASFLGLADNEQFF
.	.	TRBJ2-7	TRBV6-6	TGTGCCAGCAGTTACCCACAGGGCCCCTACGAGCAGTACTTC	CASSYPQGPYEQYF
.	.	TRBJ1-2	TRBV4-3	TGCGCCAGCAGCCAATGGGGCAGTTCTTATGGCTACACCTTC	CASSQWGSSYGYTF
.	.	TRBJ2-2	TRBV29-1	TGCAGCGTTCGTTTCGGGAGCACCGGGGAGCTGTTTTTT	CSVRFGSTGELFF
.	.	TRBJ2-7	TRBV9	TGTGCCAGCAGCGTAGGGGGTGTAGTGAGCTCCTACGAGCAGTACTTC	CASSVGGVVSSYEQYF
TRBD2	.	TRBJ2-1	TRBV7-2	TGTGCCAGCAGCTGGACTAGCGGGGGAGGAAGGGGGGATGAGCAGTTCTTC	CASSWTSGGGRGDEQFF
TRBD2	.	TRBJ2-7	TRBV7-6	TGTGCCAGCAGCCCCCGACTAGCGGGGGGCCCTAACGAGCAGTACTTC	CASSPRLAGGPNEQYF
.	.	TRBJ1-4	TRBV7-9	TGTGCCAGCAGCACCCGAGGAGCGGATAATGAAAAACTGTTTTTT	CASSTRGADNEKLFF
TRBD1	many	TRBJ1-5	TRBV24-1	TGTGCCACCAGTGGGGGACAGGGCTATCAGCCCCAGCATTTT	CATSGGQGYQPQHF
.	few	TRBJ2-7	TRBV7-9	TGTGCCAGCAGCTTAATAGCCTCCGAGCAGTACTTC	CASSLIASEQYF
TRBD1	.	TRBJ2-1	TRBV20-1	TGCAGTGCGGAAAGGGGGCAGAATGAGCAGTTCTTC	CSAERGQNEQFF
.	.	TRBJ2-7	TRBV12-3/TRBV12-4	TGTGCCAGCAGTTCCGGGCCCCGCAGGGAGCAGTACTTC	CASSSGPRREQYF
TRBD2	.	TRBJ2-1	TRBV13	TGTGCCAGCAGCCCCCACGGGACTAGCTATGGTGATGAGCAGTTCTTC	CASSPHGTSYGDEQFF
TRBD1	many	TRBJ2-1	TRBV13	TGTGCCAGCAGCCCAGGGGGCGGGAATGAGCAGTTCTTC	CASSPGGGNEQFF
TRBD2	few	TRBJ2-3	TRBV7-2	TGTGCCAGCAGCTTATCAGCGGGGGGCACAGATACGCAGTATTTT	CASSLSAGGTDTQYF
.	.	TRBJ1-1	TRBV15	TGTGCCACGAGCCGGAAAAGCGCAGCTTTCTTT	CATSRKSAAFF
TRBD1	.	TRBJ1-1	TRBV6-5	TGTGCCAGCGGAGACAGGGCGCGCACTGAAGCTTTCTTT	CASGDRARTEAFF
.	few	TRBJ1-5	TRBV12-3/TRBV12-4	TGTGCCAGCACCCTAGGGGGGGGAGGCGGGCCCCAGCATTTT	CASTLGGGGGPQHF
.	.	TRBJ2-2	TRBV12-2	TGTGCAAGTCGCTTAGACGAACGGGGGGAGTGCACCGGGGAGCTGTTTTTT	CASRLDERGECTGELFF
.	few	TRBJ1-5	TRBV5-5	TGTGCCAGCAGCCGCGGCCCTGGAGCGGGCGATCAGCCCCAGCATTTT	CASSRGPGAGDQPQHF
TRBD1	.	TRBJ1-2	TRBV7-8	TGTGCCAGCAGCTTAGCGACAGGGGGCAGCGATGGCTACACCTTC	CASSLATGGSDGYTF
.	many	TRBJ2-5	TRBV5-6	TGTGCCAGCAGCTGGCAAGAGACCCAGTACTTC	CASSWQETQYF
TRBD2	few	TRBJ2-3	TRBV6-6	TGTGCCAGCAGCTTACTAGCGGGAAGGCCAGATACGCAGTATTTT	CASSLLAGRPDTQYF
.	.	TRBJ2-5	TRBV13	TGTGCCAGCAAGGGGCGCGGGGAGACCCAGTACTTC	CASKGRGETQYF
.	few	TRBJ1-1	TRBV5-6	TGTGCCAGCAGCCTAGGGGCTTCAGGCACTGAAGCTTTCTTT	CASSLGASGTEAFF
.	.	TRBJ2-3	TRBV12-3/TRBV12-4	TGTGCCAGCAGTTTACACAGGGCGAAGACAGATACGCAGTATTTT	CASSLHRAKTDTQYF
TRBD2	.	TRBJ2-1	TRBV7-7	TGTGCTAGCAGCCGACAACTAGCGGGAGGTGCCAATGAGCAGTTCTTC	CASSRQLAGGANEQFF
TRBD2	.	TRBJ2-5	TRBV12-3/TRBV12-4	TGTGCCAGCAGCTGGAGCGGGAGACCCCAGTACTTC	CASSWSGRPQYF
TRBD2	.	TRBJ2-1	TRBV15	TGTGCCACCAGCGCCTCACGGGGGGGCCAGTACAATGAGCAGTTCTTC	CATSASRGGQYNEQFF
TRBD1	.	TRBJ1-1	TRBV12-3/TRBV12-4	TGTGCCAGCAGTTCCCGACAGGGCGGGACTGAAGCTTTCTTT	CASSSRQGGTEAFF
TRBD2	.	TRBJ2-7	TRBV29-1	TGCAGCACATGGACTAGCGGTTACGAGCAGTACTTC	CSTWTSGYEQYF
TRBD1	.	TRBJ2-3	TRBV7-3	TGTGCCAGCAGCTCGGGACAGGGGGCGTGGGATACGCAGTATTTT	CASSSGQGAWDTQYF
.	.	TRBJ2-7	TRBV5-4	TGTGCCAGCAGCTTGTCAGGGGACCTCTACTACGAGCAGTACTTC	CASSLSGDLYYEQYF
.	.	TRBJ1-1	TRBV7-9	TGTGCCAGCAGCTTCCAGAACAGTTTGAACACTGAAGCTTTCTTT	CASSFQNSLNTEAFF
.	few	TRBJ2-3	TRBV4-1	TGCGCCAGCAGCCAAGTTTTCGGGTCAGATACGCAGTATTTT	CASSQVFGSDTQYF
TRBD2	.	TRBJ2-1	TRBV19	TGTGCCAGTAGTATTCGCTCCGGGACTATCACTGAGCAGTTCTTC	CASSIRSGTITEQFF
.	.	TRBJ1-5	TRBV20-1	TGCAGTGCCTCCCGGGGTAGCGATAGCAATCAGCCCCAGCATTTT	CSASRGSDSNQPQHF
.	.	TRBJ1-1	TRBV7-9	TGTGCCAGCAGCTTCCCCAGGAACACTGAAGCTTTCTTT	CASSFPRNTEAFF
.	.	TRBJ2-3	TRBV24-1	TGTGCCACCAGTGGGGTATCCAGCGGTACAGATACGCAGTATTTT	CATSGVSSGTDTQYF
.	.	TRBJ2-5	TRBV20-1	TGCAGTGCTAGGCGGAGCCTAGGTTTGGAGACCCAGTACTTC	CSARRSLGLETQYF
.	.	TRBJ2-1	TRBV7-9	TGTGCCAGCAGCTTGGGTCTTGGGCTCCATGAGCAGTTCTTC	CASSLGLGLHEQFF
.	few	TRBJ2-5	TRBV4-2	TGTGCCAGCAGCCCTGAACAGACCCAGTACTTC	CASSPEQTQYF
.	.	TRBJ2-1	TRBV20-1	TGCAGTGCTAGTGCAGGGGTCGGTAGGAATGAGCAGTTCTTC	CSASAGVGRNEQFF
.	few	TRBJ2-3	TRBV5-1	TGCGCCAGCAGCCTGGAACCCGGACACTCAGATACGCAGTATTTT	CASSLEPGHSDTQYF
TRBD1	.	TRBJ2-7	TRBV29-1	TGCAGCGCCCGGACAGGGGGCGTCGGCTACGAGCAGTACTTC	CSARTGGVGYEQYF
.	.	TRBJ2-1	TRBV10-3	TGTGCCATCAGTGTGGTAATAGCGGCAGCTGTATATAATGAGCAGTTCTTC	CAISVVIAAAVYNEQFF
TRBD1	.	TRBJ2-5	TRBV18	TGTGCCAGCTCACCGGACAGGGATGAGACCCAGTACTTC	CASSPDRDETQYF